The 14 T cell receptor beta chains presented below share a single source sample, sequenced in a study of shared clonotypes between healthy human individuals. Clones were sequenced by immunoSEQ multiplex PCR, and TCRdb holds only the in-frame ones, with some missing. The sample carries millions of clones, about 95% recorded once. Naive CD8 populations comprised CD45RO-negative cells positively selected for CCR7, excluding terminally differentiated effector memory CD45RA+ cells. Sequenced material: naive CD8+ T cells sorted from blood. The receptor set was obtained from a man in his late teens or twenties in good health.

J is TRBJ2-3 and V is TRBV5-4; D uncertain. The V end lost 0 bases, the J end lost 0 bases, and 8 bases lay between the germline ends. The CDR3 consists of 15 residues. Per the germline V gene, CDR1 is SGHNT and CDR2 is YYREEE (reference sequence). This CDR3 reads CASSLEAASTDTQYF. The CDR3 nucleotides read TGTGCCAGCAGCTTGGAGGCAGCTAGCACAGATACGCAGTATTTT.

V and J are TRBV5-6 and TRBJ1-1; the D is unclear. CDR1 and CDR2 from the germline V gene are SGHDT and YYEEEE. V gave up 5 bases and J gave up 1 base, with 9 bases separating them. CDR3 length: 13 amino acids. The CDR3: CASRAEGNTEAFF. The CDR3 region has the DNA TGTGCCAGCAGAGCGGAAGGGAACACTGAAGCTTTCTTT.

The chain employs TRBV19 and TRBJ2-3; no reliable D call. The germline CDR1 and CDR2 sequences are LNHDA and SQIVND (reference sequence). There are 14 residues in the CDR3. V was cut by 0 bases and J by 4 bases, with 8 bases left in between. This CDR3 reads CASSIDGGADTQYF. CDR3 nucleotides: TGTGCCAGTAGTATAGACGGCGGCGCAGATACGCAGTATTTT.

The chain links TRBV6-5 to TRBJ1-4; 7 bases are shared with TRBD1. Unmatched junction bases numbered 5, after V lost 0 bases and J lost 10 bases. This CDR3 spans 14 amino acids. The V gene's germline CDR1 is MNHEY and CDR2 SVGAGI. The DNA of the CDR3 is TGTGCCAGCAGTTACTCCGCCAGGGGGGTAAAACTGTTTTTT. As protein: CASSYSARGVKLFF.

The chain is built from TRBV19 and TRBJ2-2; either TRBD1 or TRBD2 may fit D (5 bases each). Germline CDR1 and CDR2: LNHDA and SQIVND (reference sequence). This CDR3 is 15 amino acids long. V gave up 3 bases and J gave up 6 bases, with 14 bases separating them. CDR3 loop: CASSMRSGTSGELFF. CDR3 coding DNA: TGTGCCAGTAGTATGAGGTCAGGGACGTCCGGGGAGCTGTTTTTT.

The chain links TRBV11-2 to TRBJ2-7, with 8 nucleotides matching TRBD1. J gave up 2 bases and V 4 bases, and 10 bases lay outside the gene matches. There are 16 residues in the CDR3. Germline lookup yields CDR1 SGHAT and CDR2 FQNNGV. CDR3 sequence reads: CASSSLTETGAYEQYF. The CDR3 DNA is TGTGCCAGCAGCTCGCTCACCGAGACAGGGGCCTACGAGCAGTACTTC.

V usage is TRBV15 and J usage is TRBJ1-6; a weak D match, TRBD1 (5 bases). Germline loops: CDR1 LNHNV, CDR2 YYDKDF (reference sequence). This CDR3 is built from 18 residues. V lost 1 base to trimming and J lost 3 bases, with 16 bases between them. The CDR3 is CATSRGRDGSFYNSPLHF. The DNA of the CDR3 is TGTGCCACCAGCAGAGGGAGGGACGGATCCTTCTATAATTCACCCCTCCACTTT.

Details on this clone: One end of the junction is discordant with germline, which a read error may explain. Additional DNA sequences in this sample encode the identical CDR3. DNA of the CDR3: TGTGCCAGCAGTTACTACAGGGAGCTACCTACTAACTACGGCTACACCTTC. This translates into CASSYYRELPTNYGYTF. This chain links TRBV6-7 with TRBJ1-2, with a weak D call TRBD1 (6 bases). TRBV6-7 is an ORF; its function is uncertain. This CDR3 comprises 17 residues.

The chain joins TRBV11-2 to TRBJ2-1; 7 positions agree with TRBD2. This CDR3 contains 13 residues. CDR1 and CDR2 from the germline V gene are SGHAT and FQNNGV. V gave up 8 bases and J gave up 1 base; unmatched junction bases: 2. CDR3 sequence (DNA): TGTGCCAGCCTAGCGGCTTCCTACAATGAGCAGTTCTTC. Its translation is CASLAASYNEQFF. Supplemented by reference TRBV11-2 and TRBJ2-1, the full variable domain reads EAGVAQSPRYKIIEKRQSVAFWCNPISGHATLYWYQQILGQGPKLLIQFQNNGVVDDSQLPKDRFSAERLKGVDSTLKIQPAKLEDSAVYLCASLAASYNEQFFGPGTRLTVL.

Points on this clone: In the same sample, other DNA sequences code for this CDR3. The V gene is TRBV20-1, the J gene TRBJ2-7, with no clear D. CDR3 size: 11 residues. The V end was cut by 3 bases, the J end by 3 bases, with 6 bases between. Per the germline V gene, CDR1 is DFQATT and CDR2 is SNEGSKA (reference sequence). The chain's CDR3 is CSASEGYEQYF. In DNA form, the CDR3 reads TGCAGTGCTAGCGAAGGCTACGAGCAGTACTTC.

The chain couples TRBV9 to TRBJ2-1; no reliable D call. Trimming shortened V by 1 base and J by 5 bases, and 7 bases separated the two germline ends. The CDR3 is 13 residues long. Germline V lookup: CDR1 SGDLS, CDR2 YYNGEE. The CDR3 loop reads CASSVQDDNEQFF. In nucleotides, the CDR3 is TGTGCCAGCAGCGTACAGGACGACAATGAGCAGTTCTTC.

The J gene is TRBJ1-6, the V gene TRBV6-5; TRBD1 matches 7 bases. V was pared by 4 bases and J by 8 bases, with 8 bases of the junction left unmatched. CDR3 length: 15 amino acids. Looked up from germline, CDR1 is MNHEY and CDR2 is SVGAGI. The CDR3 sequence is CASSWYRGKDSPLHF. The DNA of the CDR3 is TGTGCCAGCAGTTGGTACAGGGGTAAGGATTCACCCCTCCACTTT.

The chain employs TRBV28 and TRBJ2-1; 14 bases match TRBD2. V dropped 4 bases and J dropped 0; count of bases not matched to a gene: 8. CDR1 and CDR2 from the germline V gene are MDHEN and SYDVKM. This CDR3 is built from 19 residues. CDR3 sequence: CASSWTSGGPLVSYNEQFF. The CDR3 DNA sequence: TGTGCCAGCAGTTGGACTAGCGGGGGGCCCCTTGTCTCCTACAATGAGCAGTTCTTC.

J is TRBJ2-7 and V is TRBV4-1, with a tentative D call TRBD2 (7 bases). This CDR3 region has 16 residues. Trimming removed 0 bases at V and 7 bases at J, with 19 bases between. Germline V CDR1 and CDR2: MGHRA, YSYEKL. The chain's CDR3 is CASSQDLSRGGGEQYF. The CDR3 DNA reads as TGCGCCAGCAGCCAAGATCTGTCTAGGGGGGGCGGGGAGCAGTACTTC.